The next 2 T cell receptor beta chains were all read from a single sample in a study of Ad26.COV2.S vaccination and SARS-CoV-2 variants. Repertoires were generated with immunoSEQ multiplex PCR, while TCRdb's copy carries only in-frame clones and drops some. The sample has about 350,000 clones; around nine tenths are singletons. Specified treatment: around 19 received Ad26.COV2.S at low or high dose, single or two shots; 5 received placebo; per-sample allocation not given. Sample collection was performed on day 63 after the first vaccine or placebo injection. Sequenced material: peripheral blood, taken in a trial of Ad26.COV2.S vaccine versus placebo. These receptors came from a person between 18 and 60 years old who received the Ad26.COV2.S COVID-19 vaccine or a placebo.

The chain joins TRBV6-2 or TRBV6-3 to TRBJ2-3; D not resolved. This CDR3 spans 14 amino acids. V lost 4 bases and J lost 0, with 8 bases in between. Germline values: CDR1 MNHEY, CDR2 SVGEGT. CDR3 coding DNA: TGTGCCAGCAGTTTTCGCCGTAGCACAGATACGCAGTATTTT. The encoded protein is CASSFRRSTDTQYF.

The chain links TRBV2 to TRBJ1-6, with 8 bases identical to TRBD1. The ends lost 3 bases at V and 8 bases at J; junction bases unmatched: 6. The germline gives CDR1 SNHLY, CDR2 FYNNEI. The CDR3 is 15 residues long. CDR3 in DNA: TGTGCCAGCAGTGAGGCGGGACAGGATTATTCACCCCTCCACTTT. The encoded protein is CASSEAGQDYSPLHF.